These T cell receptor beta chains were read from a single sample in a study of T cell responses to AZD1222 COVID-19 vaccine. Libraries were prepared by immunoSEQ multiplex PCR; TCRdb keeps only in-frame clonotypes and omits some of them. The top ten hold around 9.4% of the sample, which has 90,000 to 120,000 clones, 75% to 90% seen once. This specimen was peripheral blood, taken on day 0 of AZD1222 vaccination. The receptor set was obtained from an adult in good health. Each CDR3 is given with its conserved first and last residue. The order of the fields is D gene, clone size, V gene, J gene, CDR3 protein. D genes are given only for firm matches. Not every row has a clone size; where given, it reads once, few, many or a size class.

NA	NA	TRBV28	TRBJ1-3	CASTSGSSGNTIYF
NA	NA	TRBV6-2/TRBV6-3	TRBJ1-3	CASSYRGSGNTIYF
TRBD2	NA	TRBV19	TRBJ2-7	CASSYHGAGVSYEQYF
NA	NA	TRBV5-1	TRBJ2-6	CASSSGQVSGANVLTF
NA	NA	TRBV6-1	TRBJ1-4	CASSDLTRDPEKLFF
NA	NA	TRBV7-9	TRBJ2-6	CASSQSSGANVLTF
NA	NA	TRBV6-5	TRBJ1-5	CASSYSVNQPQHF
TRBD1	NA	TRBV4-3	TRBJ1-2	CASSQDFLGQGVYGYTF
NA	NA	TRBV6-2/TRBV6-3	TRBJ2-3	CASSFTRTGVDTQYF
NA	few	TRBV7-8	TRBJ2-5	CASSQYRETQYF
NA	NA	TRBV12-3/TRBV12-4	TRBJ2-7	CASSLSGNEQYF
TRBD2	NA	TRBV24-1	TRBJ2-3	CATSDLTSDADTQYF
TRBD1	NA	TRBV2	TRBJ1-3	CASLPRRGTGFSGNTIYF
NA	NA	TRBV20-1	TRBJ1-2	CSAGEDYGYTF
TRBD1	once	TRBV19	TRBJ1-1	CASSKARQGNTEAFF
NA	once	TRBV4-1	TRBJ1-1	CASSQDGVSVGAFF
NA	NA	TRBV9	TRBJ2-1	CASSVGDSHNEQFF
TRBD1	NA	TRBV6-6	TRBJ1-4	CASSYRGRDEKLFF
NA	NA	TRBV28	TRBJ1-2	CASSLIVGSGYTF
NA	once	TRBV7-6	TRBJ2-1	CASSFDRLVGNEQFF
NA	NA	TRBV27	TRBJ2-2	CASSFRETGELFF
NA	NA	TRBV18	TRBJ1-1	CASSPVQLEAFF